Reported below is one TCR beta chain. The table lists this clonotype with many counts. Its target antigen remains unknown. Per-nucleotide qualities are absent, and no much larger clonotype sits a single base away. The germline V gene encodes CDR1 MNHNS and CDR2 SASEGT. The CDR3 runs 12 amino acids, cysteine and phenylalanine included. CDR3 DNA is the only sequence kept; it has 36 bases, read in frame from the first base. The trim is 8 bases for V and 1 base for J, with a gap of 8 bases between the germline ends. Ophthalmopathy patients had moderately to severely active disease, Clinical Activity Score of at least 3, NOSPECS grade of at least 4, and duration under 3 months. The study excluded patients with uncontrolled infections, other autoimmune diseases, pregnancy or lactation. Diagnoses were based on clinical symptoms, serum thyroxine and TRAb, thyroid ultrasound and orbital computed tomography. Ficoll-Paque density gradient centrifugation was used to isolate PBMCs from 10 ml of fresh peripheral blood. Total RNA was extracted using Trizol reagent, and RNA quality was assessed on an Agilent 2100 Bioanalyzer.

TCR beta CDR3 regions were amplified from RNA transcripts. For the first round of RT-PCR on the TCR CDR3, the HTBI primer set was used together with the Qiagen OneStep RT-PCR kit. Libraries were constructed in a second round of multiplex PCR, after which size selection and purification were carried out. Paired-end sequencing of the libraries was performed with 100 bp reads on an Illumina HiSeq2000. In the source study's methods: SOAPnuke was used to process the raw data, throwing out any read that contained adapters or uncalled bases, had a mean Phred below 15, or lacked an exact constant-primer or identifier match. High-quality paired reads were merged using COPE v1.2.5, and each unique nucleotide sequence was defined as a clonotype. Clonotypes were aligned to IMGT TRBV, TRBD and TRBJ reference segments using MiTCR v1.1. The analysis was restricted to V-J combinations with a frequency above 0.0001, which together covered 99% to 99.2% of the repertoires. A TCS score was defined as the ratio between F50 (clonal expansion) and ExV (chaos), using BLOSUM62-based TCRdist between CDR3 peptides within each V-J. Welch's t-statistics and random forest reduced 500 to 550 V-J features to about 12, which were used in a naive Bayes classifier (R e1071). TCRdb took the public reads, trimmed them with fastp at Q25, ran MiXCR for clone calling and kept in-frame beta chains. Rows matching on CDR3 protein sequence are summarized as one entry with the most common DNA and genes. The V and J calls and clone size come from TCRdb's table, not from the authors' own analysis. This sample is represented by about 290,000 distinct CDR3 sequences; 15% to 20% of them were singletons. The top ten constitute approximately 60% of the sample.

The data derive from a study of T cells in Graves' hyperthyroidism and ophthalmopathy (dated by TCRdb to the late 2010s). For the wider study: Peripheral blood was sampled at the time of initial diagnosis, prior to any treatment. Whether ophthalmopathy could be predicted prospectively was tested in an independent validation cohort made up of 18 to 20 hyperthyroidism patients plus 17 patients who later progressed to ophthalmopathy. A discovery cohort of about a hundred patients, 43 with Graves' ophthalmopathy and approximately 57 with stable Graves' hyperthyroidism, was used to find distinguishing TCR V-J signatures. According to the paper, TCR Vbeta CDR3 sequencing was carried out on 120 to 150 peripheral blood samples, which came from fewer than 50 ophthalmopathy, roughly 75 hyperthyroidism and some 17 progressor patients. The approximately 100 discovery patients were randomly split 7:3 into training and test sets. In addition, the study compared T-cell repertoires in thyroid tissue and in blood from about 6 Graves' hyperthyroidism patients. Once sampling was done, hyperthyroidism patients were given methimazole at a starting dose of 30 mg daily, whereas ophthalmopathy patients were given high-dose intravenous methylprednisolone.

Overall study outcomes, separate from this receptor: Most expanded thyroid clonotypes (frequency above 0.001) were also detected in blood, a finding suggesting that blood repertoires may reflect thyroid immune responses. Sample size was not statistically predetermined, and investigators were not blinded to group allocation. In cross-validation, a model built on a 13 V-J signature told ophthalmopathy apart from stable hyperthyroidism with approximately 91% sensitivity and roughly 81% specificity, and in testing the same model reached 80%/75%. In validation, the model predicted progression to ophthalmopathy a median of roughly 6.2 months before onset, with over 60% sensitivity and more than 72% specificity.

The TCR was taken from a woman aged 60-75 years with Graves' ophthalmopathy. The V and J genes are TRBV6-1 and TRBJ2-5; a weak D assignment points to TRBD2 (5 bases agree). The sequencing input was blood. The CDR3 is CASSSGQETQYF. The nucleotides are TGTGCCAGCTCCAGCGGCCAAGAGACCCAGTACTTC.